This is a list of T cell receptor beta chains from one sample in a study of blood T cell repertoires in COVID-19. Using immunoSEQ multiplex PCR, the repertoire was profiled, and TCRdb retains in-frame clones only, with some absent. The sample carries more than 150,000 clones, around 89% recorded once. Sequenced: peripheral blood. Source of these receptors: a man aged 50 or older with acute or convalescent COVID-19. Each CDR3 is given with its conserved first and last residue. The D gene is left open where the match is weak. Only some rows state a clone size, as once, few, many or a class for expanded clones.

J gene | CDR3 length | D gene | clone size | V gene | CDR3 DNA | CDR3 protein
TRBJ1-1 | 13 | NA | NA | TRBV10-3 | TGTGCCATCAGACTCGGACAGAACACTGAAGCTTTCTTT | CAIRLGQNTEAFF
TRBJ2-1 | 16 | TRBD2 | NA | TRBV19 | TGTGCCAGTAGTGCTAGCGGGACCAGCTCCTACAATGAGCAGTTCTTC | CASSASGTSSYNEQFF
TRBJ2-7 | 19 | TRBD2 | NA | TRBV10-2 | TGCGCCAGCAGTGAGGGTGGACTAGCGGGACCTATAAACTCCTACGAGCAGTACTTC | CASSEGGLAGPINSYEQYF
TRBJ2-1 | 14 | TRBD1 | NA | TRBV5-1 | TGCGCCAGCAGCGCGGGACAGGGGTTCAATGAGCAGTTCTTC | CASSAGQGFNEQFF
TRBJ1-1 | 14 | TRBD1 | NA | TRBV30 | TGTGCCTGGAGTCGAAGAACAGGGGTCACTGAAGCTTTCTTT | CAWSRRTGVTEAFF
TRBJ1-6 | 15 | NA | NA | TRBV4-3 | TGCGCCAGCAGCCAAGGCCTGGACAGTAATTCACCCCTCCACTTT | CASSQGLDSNSPLHF
TRBJ2-3 | 15 | NA | NA | TRBV27 | TGTGCCAGCAGTTTTCAAGGGGGGGTTGTGGATACGCAGTATTTT | CASSFQGGVVDTQYF
TRBJ2-1 | 16 | NA | NA | TRBV2 | TGTGCCAGCAGTGATTGGGGCTTCCAGCAAAACAATGAGCAGTTCTTC | CASSDWGFQQNNEQFF
TRBJ2-1 | 15 | TRBD2 | NA | TRBV19 | TGTGCCAGTACCCTACTAGCGGGGGTCCACAATGAGCAGTTCTTC | CASTLLAGVHNEQFF
TRBJ1-6 | 17 | NA | NA | TRBV6-2/TRBV6-3 | TGTGCCAGCAGTTACAACCGTTGGGGAAGGGGAAGTTCACCCCTCCACTTT | CASSYNRWGRGSSPLHF
TRBJ1-4 | 15 | TRBD1 | NA | TRBV27 | TGTGCCAGCAGTGGGACAGGGGGCTTTAATGAAAAACTGTTTTTT | CASSGTGGFNEKLFF
TRBJ2-3 | 15 | TRBD1 | once | TRBV25-1 | TGTGCCAGCACTAGAACAGGGGGGCATATAGATACGCAGTATTTT | CASTRTGGHIDTQYF
TRBJ2-2 | 14 | NA | NA | TRBV19 | TGTGCCAGTAGTTTGGGTCACAGGGCCGGGGAGCTGTTTTTT | CASSLGHRAGELFF
TRBJ2-5 | 14 | TRBD1 | NA | TRBV7-3 | TGTGCCAGCAGCTCGACAGGGGGCGGGGAGACCCAGTACTTC | CASSSTGGGETQYF
TRBJ2-6 | 17 | TRBD1 | NA | TRBV19 | TGTGCCAGTAGTACCAGACAGGGATTGGCTGGGGCCAACGTCCTGACTTTC | CASSTRQGLAGANVLTF
TRBJ2-1 | 16 | NA | NA | TRBV3-1/TRBV3-2 | TGTGCCAGCAGCCACCCAACCGGGGGGCCGGCCGATGAGCAGTTCTTC | CASSHPTGGPADEQFF
TRBJ2-3 | 15 | NA | NA | TRBV15 | TGTGCCACCAGCGGCAGATCTTTGGGCACAGATACGCAGTATTTT | CATSGRSLGTDTQYF
TRBJ1-1 | 14 | NA | NA | TRBV10-3 | TGTGCCATCTCCGAGGGGGAACTGAACACTGAAGCTTTCTTT | CAISEGELNTEAFF
TRBJ2-2 | 15 | NA | NA | TRBV4-2 | TGTGCCAGCAGCCAAGATCCGGGGAACACCGGGGAGCTGTTTTTT | CASSQDPGNTGELFF
TRBJ1-3 | 15 | NA | NA | TRBV5-1 | TGCGCCAGCAGCCCTCTAACAGTCTCTGGAAACACCATATATTTT | CASSPLTVSGNTIYF